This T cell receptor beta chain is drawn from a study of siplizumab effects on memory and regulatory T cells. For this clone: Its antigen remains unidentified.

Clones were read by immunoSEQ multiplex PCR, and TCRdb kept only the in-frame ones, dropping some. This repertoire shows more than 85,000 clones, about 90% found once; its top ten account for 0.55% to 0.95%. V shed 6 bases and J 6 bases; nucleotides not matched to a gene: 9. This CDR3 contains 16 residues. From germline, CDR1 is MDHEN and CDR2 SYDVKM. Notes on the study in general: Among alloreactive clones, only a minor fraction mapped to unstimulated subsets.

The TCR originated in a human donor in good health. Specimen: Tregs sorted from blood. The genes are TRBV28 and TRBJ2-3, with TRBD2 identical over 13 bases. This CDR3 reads CASSPLAGGPRDTQYF. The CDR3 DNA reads TGTGCCAGCAGCCCACTAGCGGGAGGGCCTAGGGATACGCAGTATTTT.